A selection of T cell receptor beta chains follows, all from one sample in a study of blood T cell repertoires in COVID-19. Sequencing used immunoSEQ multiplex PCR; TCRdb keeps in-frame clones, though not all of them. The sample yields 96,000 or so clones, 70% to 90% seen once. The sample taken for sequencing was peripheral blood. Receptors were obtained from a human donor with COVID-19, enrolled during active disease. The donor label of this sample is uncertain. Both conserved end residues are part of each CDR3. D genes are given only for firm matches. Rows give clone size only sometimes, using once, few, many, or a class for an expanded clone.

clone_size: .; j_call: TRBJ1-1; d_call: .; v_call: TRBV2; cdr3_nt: TGTGCCAGCACTGAACAGGGTTTGGGGACTGAAGCTTTCTTT; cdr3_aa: CASTEQGLGTEAFF
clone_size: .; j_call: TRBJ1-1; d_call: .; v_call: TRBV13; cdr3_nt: TGTGCCAGCAGCTTAGCATGGGGCGGAGGGAAGACTTTCTTT; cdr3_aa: CASSLAWGGGKTFF
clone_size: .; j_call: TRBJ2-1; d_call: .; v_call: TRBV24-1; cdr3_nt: TGTGCCACCAGTACCCGACAGGCCCGCTCCTACAATGAGCAGTTCTTC; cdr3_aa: CATSTRQARSYNEQFF
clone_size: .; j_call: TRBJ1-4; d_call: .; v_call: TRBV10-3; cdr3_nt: TGTGCCATCAGTGAGGGGGGCAGTGAAAAACTGTTTTTT; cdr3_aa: CAISEGGSEKLFF
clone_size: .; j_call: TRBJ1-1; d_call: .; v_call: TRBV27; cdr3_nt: TGTGCCAGCAGTTTAAGGCCAGGTTCCCCCGCAGGGCAGTTAAGACCGAACACTGAAGCTTTCTTT; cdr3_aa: CASSLRPGSPAGQLRPNTEAFF
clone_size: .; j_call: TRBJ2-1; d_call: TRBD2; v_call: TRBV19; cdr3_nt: TGTGCCAGTAGTCAGACTAGCAGGTCCTACAATGAGCAGTTCTTC; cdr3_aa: CASSQTSRSYNEQFF
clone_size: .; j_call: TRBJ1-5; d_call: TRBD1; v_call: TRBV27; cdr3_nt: TGTGCCAGCAGTGTCACAGGGGCCTATAGCAATCAGCCCCAGCATTTT; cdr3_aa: CASSVTGAYSNQPQHF
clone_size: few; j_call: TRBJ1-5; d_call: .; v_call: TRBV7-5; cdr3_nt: TGTGTCAGAAGCCGTTCCCAGCCCCAGCATTTT; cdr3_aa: CVRSRSQPQHF
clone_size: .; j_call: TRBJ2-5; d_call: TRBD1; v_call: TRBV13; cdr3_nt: TGTGCCAGCAGCTACCGACAGGGGCAAGAGACCCAGTACTTC; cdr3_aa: CASSYRQGQETQYF
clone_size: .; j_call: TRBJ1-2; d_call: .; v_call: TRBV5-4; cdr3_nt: TGTGCCAGCAGCTTCGGGGGAGTTAATAGCTATGGCTACACCTTC; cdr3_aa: CASSFGGVNSYGYTF
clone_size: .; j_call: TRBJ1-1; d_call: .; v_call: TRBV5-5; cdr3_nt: TGTGCCAGCAGCTTCGGGATGGGGACTGAAGCTTTCTTT; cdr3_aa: CASSFGMGTEAFF
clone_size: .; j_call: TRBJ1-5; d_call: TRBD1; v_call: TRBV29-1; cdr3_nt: TGCAGCGTAAAAGGGGACAGGGCACAGCCCCAGCATTTT; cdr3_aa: CSVKGDRAQPQHF
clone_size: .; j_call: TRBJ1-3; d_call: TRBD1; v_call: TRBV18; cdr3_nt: TGTGCCAGCTCACCACCGGGACAGCGTGCAAACACCATATATTTT; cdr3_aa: CASSPPGQRANTIYF
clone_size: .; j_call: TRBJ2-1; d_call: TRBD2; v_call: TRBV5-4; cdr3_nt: TGTGCCAGCAGAAGACCCCCTGGGACTAGCAGGAGCAATGAGCAGTTCTTC; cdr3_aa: CASRRPPGTSRSNEQFF
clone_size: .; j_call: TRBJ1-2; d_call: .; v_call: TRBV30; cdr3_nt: TGTGCCTGGAGTGTACAGCGGACAGCCTTCTACTATGGCTACACCTTC; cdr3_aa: CAWSVQRTAFYYGYTF
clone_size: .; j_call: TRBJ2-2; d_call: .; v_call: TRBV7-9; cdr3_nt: TGTGCCAGCAGCCTGGGCGTGTCCGGGGAGCTGTTTTTT; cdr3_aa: CASSLGVSGELFF
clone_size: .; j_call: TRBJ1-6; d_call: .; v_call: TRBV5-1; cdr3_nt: TGCGCCAGCAGCTTATCCAGGGTAAATGAACATAATTCACCCCTCCACTTT; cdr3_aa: CASSLSRVNEHNSPLHF
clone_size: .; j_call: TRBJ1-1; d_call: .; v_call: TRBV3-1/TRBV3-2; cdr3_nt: TGTGCCAGCCGTTTACAGGGTTTGAAGAACACTGAAGCTTTCTTT; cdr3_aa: CASRLQGLKNTEAFF
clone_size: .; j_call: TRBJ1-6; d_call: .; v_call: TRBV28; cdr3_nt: TGTGCCAGCAGTTTGTGGAGTATCGGTGATAATAATTCACCCCTCCACTTT; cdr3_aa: CASSLWSIGDNNSPLHF
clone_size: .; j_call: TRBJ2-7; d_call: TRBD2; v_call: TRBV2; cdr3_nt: TGTGCCAGCACGCGGGAGCCGGCCTACGAGCAGTACTTC; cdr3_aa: CASTREPAYEQYF
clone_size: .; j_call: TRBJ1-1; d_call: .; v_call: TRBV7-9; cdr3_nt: TGTGCCAGCACCGATTGGGCAGGGAACACTGAAGCTTTCTTT; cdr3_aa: CASTDWAGNTEAFF
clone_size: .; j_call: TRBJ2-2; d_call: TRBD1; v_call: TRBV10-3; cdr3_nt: TGTGCCATCAATCCGGGACAGGGGAACACCGGGGAGCTGTTTTTT; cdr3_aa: CAINPGQGNTGELFF
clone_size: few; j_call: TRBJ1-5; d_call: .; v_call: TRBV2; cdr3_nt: TGTGCCAGCAGTGAACAGGGCGGGGACAATCAGCCCCAGCATTTT; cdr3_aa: CASSEQGGDNQPQHF
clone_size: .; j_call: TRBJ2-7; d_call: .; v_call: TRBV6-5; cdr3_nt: TGTGCCAGCAGTTACGCAGGTGACGGCTACGAGCAGTACTTC; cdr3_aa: CASSYAGDGYEQYF
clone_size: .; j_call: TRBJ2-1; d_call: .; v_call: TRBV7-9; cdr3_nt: TGTGCCACACGACGGGGAGGTCTCACTGAGCAGTTCTTC; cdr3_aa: CATRRGGLTEQFF
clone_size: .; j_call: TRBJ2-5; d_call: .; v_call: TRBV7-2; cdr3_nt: TGTGCCAGCAGCCTACAGGGCGGCGAGGAGACCCAGTACTTC; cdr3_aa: CASSLQGGEETQYF
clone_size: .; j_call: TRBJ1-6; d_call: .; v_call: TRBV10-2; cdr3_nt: TGCGCCAGCAGTGTCACAGGCGATTCACCCCTCCACTTT; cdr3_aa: CASSVTGDSPLHF
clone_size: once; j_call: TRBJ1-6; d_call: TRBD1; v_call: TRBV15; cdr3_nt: TGTGCCACCAGCAGAAGGGACAGGGCCAGTTCACCCCTCCACTTT; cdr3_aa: CATSRRDRASSPLHF
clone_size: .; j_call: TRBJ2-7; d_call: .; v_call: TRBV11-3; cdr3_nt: TGTGCCAGCAGCAACCGGGACAACTCCTACGAGCAGTACTTC; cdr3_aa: CASSNRDNSYEQYF
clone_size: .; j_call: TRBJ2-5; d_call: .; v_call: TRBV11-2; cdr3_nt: TGTGCCAGCAGCCCCGAACCGGGGGGCGGGGAGACCCAGTACTTC; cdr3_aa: CASSPEPGGGETQYF
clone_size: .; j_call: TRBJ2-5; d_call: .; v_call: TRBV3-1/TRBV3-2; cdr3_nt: TGTGCCAGCAGCCGAGGACAGGGAGGGCGAGAGACCCAGTACTTC; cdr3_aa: CASSRGQGGRETQYF
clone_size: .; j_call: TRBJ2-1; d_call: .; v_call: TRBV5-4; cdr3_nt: TGTGCCAGCAGCTTGGGAGGTCAGCTTAGGGAGCAGTTCTTC; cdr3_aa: CASSLGGQLREQFF
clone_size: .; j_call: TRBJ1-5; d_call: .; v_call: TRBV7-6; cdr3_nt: TGTGCCAGCAGCTTAGGGCCCAGGGGTCTAGATCAGCCCCAGCATTTT; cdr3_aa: CASSLGPRGLDQPQHF
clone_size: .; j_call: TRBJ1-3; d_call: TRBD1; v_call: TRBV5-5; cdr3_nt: TGTGCCAGCAGCCAGACAGGGATTAGTTCGGACACCATATATTTT; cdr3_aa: CASSQTGISSDTIYF
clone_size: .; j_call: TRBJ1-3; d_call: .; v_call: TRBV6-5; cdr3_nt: TGTGCCAGCAGAAATACTCCAGGGTTTGGAAACACCATATATTTT; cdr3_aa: CASRNTPGFGNTIYF
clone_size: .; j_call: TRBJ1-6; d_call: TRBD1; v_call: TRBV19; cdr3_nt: TGTGCCAGTAGCATATCGACAGGGTCGGATTCACCCCTCCACTTT; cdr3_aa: CASSISTGSDSPLHF
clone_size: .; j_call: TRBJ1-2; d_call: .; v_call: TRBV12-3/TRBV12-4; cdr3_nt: TGTGCCAGCAGTGTTACAGGACAAAGGGGCTACACCTTC; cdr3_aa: CASSVTGQRGYTF
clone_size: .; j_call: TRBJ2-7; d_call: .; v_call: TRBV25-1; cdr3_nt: TGTGCCAGCAGTCCACGGACAGCCTCCTACGAGCAGTACTTC; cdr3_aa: CASSPRTASYEQYF
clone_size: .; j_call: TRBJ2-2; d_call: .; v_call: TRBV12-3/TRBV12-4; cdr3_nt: TGTGCCAGCAGAGCGGCCGAACTGGGGGAGCTGTTTTTT; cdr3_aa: CASRAAELGELFF
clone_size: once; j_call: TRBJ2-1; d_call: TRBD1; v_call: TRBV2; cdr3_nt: TGTGCCAGCATCTTGGACAGGGGCGGCAATGAGCAGTTCTTC; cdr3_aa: CASILDRGGNEQFF
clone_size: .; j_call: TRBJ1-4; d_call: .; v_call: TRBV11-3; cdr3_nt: TGTGCCAGCAGCTTCGACTTTTCAACTAATGAAAAACTGTTTTTT; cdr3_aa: CASSFDFSTNEKLFF
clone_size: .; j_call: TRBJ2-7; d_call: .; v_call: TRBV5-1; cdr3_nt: TGCGCCAGCAGCTTGGGAGCGGACCTCCTCTACGAGCAGTACTTC; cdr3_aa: CASSLGADLLYEQYF
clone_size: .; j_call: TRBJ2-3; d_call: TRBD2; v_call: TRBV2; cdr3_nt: TGTGCCAGCGGGACTAGCGGGGGGTTTTTTAATACGCAGTATTTT; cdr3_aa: CASGTSGGFFNTQYF
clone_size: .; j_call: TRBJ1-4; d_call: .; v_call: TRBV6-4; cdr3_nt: TGTGCCAGCAGTGACAGGGAGGGAGAAAAACTGTTTTTT; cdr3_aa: CASSDREGEKLFF